These 2 T cell receptor beta chains share one sample of origin, sequenced in a study of OX40 agonist ivuxolimab in advanced cancers. Data came from immunoSEQ multiplex PCR; TCRdb stores just in-frame clones and leaves some out. The sample has around 32,000 clones; about 92% are singletons. This specimen was CD4+ or CD8+ T cells sorted from blood, taken in a trial of the OX40 agonist ivuxolimab. These receptors were obtained from an adult with an advanced solid tumor such as melanoma, head and neck, liver or kidney cancer.

The chain has TRBV9 and TRBJ1-4, with D hard to call. The CDR3 spans 15 residues. Trimming cost V 0 bases and J 3 bases, with 9 bases left between them. The germline CDR1 and CDR2 sequences are SGDLS and YYNGEE. The CDR3, as DNA: TGTGCCAGCAGCGTAGCGGGAGTACCTAATGAAAAACTGTTTTTT. This sequence encodes CASSVAGVPNEKLFF.

The V gene is TRBV4-1, the J gene TRBJ2-3; TRBD2 matches at 10 bases. This CDR3 is built from 17 residues. Germline assignment: CDR1 MGHRA and CDR2 YSYEKL. V lost 2 bases to trimming and J lost 3 bases; unmatched junction nucleotides: 8. The CDR3 nucleotides read TGCGCCAGCAGCCAAAGGACGGCTAGCGGGGGAACAGATACGCAGTATTTT. Translated: CASSQRTASGGTDTQYF.